This T cell receptor beta chain appears in the sequencing data of a study of blood T cell repertoires in COVID-19. For the study at large: There were acute and convalescent COVID-19 samples, and they came from the United States, Italy and Spain. PBMCs, B-cell-depleted T cells, or T cells provided the cDNA or gDNA that made up the material.

In the authors' workflow: Amplification of reference gene primers provided the estimated nucleated cell counts. Assay: immunoSEQ multiplex PCR; the TCRdb copy retains only in-frame clones and omits some. From that table come the V and J calls and clone size; the DNA was used to work out D and trimming. The sample shows around 210,000 clones, around 85% of them seen only once. Germline CDR1 SGHVS, CDR2 FQNEAQ. The trim removed 4 bases at V and 4 bases at J, leaving 9 bases unmatched. This CDR3 is 15 amino acids long. This chain links TRBV7-8 with TRBJ1-1; TRBD1 matches 7 bases. The TCR sequence derives from a woman in her sixties or seventies with acute or convalescent COVID-19. The sample consisted of peripheral blood. The CDR3 here is CASSSRQGLVTEAFF. In nucleotides, the CDR3 is TGTGCCAGCAGCTCCCGACAGGGTTTAGTCACTGAAGCTTTCTTT.